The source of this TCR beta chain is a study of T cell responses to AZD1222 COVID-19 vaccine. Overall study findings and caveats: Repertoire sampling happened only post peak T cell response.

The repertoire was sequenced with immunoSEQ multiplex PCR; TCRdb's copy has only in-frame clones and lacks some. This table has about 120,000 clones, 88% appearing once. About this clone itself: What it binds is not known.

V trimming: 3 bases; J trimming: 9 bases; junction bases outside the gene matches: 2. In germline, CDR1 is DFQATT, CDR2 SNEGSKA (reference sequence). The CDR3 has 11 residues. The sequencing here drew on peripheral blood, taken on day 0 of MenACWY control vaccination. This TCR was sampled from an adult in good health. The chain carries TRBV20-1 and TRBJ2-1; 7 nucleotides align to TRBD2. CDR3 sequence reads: CSARLAVEQFF. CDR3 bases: TGCAGTGCTAGGCTAGCGGTTGAGCAGTTCTTC.